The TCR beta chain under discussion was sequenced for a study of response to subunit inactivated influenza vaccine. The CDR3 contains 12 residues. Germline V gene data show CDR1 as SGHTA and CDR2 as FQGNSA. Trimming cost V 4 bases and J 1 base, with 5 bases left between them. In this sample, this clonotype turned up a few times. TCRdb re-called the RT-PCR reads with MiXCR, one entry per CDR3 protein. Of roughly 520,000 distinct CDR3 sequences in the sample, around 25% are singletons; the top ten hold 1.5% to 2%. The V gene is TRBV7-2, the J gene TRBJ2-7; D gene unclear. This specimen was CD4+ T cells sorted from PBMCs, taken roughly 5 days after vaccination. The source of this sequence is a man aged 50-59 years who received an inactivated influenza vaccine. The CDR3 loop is CASSWDSYEQYF. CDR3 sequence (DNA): TGTGCCAGCAGCTGGGATTCCTACGAGCAGTACTTC.